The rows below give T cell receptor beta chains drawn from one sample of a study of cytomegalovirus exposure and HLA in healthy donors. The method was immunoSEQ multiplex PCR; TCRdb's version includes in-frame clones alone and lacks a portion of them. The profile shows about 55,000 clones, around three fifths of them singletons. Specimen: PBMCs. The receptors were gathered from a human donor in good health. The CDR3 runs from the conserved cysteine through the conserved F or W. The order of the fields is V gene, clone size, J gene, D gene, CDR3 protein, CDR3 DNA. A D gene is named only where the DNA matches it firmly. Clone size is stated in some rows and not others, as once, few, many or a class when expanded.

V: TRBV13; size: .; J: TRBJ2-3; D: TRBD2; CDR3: CASSSSGVQDTQYF; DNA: TGTGCCAGCAGCTCCAGCGGGGTACAGGATACGCAGTATTTT
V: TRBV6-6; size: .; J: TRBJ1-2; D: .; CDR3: CASRLGGPNNYGYTF; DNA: TGTGCCAGCAGACTGGGGGGACCGAATAACTATGGCTACACCTTC
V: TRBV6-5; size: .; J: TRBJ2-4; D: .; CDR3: CASSRGAGNIQYF; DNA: TGTGCCAGCAGTAGGGGAGCGGGAAACATTCAGTACTTC
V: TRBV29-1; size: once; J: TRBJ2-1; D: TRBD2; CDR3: CSVGGLLAGEQFF; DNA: TGCAGCGTGGGCGGGCTACTAGCGGGTGAGCAGTTCTTC
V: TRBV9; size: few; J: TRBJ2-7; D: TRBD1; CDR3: CASQGQGEYEQYF; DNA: TGTGCCAGCCAGGGACAGGGTGAATACGAGCAGTACTTC
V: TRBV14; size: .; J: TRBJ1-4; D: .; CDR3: CASSLRGQEKLFF; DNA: TGTGCCAGCAGCCTCAGGGGCCAAGAAAAACTGTTTTTT
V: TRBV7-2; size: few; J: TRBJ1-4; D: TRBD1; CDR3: CASSPQGLYEKLFF; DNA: TGTGCCAGCAGCCCACAGGGGTTGTACGAAAAACTGTTTTTT
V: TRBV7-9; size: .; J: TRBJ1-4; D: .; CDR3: CASSATGKLFF; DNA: TGTGCCAGCAGCGCTACTGGAAAACTGTTTTTT
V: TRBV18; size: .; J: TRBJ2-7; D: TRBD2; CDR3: CASSPETSGGAYEQYF; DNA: TGTGCCAGCTCACCGGAAACTAGCGGGGGAGCCTACGAGCAGTACTTC
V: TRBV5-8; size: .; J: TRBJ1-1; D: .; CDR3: CASSLFSGSEAFF; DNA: TGTGCCAGCAGCTTGTTTTCAGGGTCAGAAGCTTTCTTT
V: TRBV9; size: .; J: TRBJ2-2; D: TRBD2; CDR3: CASSVVSSGGEITGELFF; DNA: TGTGCCAGCAGCGTAGTTTCTAGCGGGGGGGAAATTACCGGGGAGCTGTTTTTT
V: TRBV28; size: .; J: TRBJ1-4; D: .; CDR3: CASSSTRGEKLFF; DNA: TGTGCCAGCAGTTCCACCAGGGGTGAAAAACTGTTTTTT
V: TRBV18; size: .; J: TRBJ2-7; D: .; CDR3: CASSPSQRDEQYF; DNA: TGTGCCAGCTCACCGTCCCAGAGGGATGAGCAGTACTTC
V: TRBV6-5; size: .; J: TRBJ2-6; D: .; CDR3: CASSSGFSGANVLTF; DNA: TGTGCCAGCAGTTCAGGGTTCTCTGGGGCCAACGTCCTGACTTTC
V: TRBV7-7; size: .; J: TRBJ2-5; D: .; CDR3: CASSPLETVVGQETQYF; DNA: TGTGCTAGCAGCCCGCTAGAGACGGTGGTGGGTCAAGAGACCCAGTACTTC
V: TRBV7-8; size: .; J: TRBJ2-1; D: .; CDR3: CASSLEWHEQFF; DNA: TGTGCCAGCAGCTTAGAGTGGCATGAGCAGTTCTTC
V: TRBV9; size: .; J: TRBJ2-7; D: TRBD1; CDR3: CASSVSGGVIDEQYF; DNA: TGTGCCAGCAGCGTATCAGGGGGCGTAATCGACGAGCAGTACTTC
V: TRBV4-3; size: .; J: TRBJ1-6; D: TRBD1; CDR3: CASSKRQGYSPLHF; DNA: TGCGCCAGCAGCAAAAGACAGGGGTATTCACCCCTCCACTTT
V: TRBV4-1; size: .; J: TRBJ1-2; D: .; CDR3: CASSQDRGSMGGYTF; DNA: TGCGCCAGCAGCCAAGATCGAGGGTCGATGGGCGGCTACACCTTC
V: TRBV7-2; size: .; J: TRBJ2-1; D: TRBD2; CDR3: CASSLEAGAGEPREQFF; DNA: TGTGCCAGCAGCTTAGAGGCCGGGGCGGGGGAGCCCCGTGAGCAGTTCTTC
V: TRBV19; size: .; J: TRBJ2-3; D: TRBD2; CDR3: CASSIALGAGDLSTDTQYF; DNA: TGTGCCAGTAGTATAGCTCTAGGGGCGGGGGATCTCTCCACAGATACGCAGTATTTT
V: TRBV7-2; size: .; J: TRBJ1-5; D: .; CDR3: CASSRTTAGALGNQPQHF; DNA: TGTGCCAGCAGCCGTACCACTGCAGGGGCCTTGGGCAATCAGCCCCAGCATTTT
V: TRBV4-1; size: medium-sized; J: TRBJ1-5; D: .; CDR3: CASSYGGPQPQHF; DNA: TGCGCCAGCAGCTACGGGGGTCCCCAGCCCCAGCATTTT
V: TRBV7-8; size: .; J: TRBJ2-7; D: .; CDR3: CASMRGTYEQYF; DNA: TGTGCCAGCATGCGAGGGACCTACGAGCAGTACTTC
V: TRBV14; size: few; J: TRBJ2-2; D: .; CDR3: CASSTRSGELFF; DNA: TGTGCCAGCAGCACGCGATCCGGGGAGCTGTTTTTT
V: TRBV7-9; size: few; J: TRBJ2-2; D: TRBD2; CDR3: CASSLSAGGQGELFF; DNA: TGTGCCAGCAGCTTATCGGCGGGGGGCCAAGGGGAGCTGTTTTTT
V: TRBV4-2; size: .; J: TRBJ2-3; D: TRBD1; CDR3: CASSQEPGTGKHTQYF; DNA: TGTGCCAGCAGCCAAGAACCCGGGACAGGGAAGCATACGCAGTATTTT
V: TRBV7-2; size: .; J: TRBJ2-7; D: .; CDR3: CASSFRSRQAYEQYF; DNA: TGTGCCAGCAGCTTCCGATCCAGACAGGCCTACGAGCAGTACTTC
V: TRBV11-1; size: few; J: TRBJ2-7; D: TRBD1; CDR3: CASSRRGQGAPEQYF; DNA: TGTGCCAGCAGCCGGCGGGGACAGGGGGCCCCCGAGCAGTACTTC
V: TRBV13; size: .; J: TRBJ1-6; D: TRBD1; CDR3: CASSGPQGALHSPLHF; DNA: TGTGCCAGCAGCGGACCACAGGGGGCTCTACATTCACCCCTCCACTTT
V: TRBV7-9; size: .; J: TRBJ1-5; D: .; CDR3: CASSLAGQGLSNQPQHF; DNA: TGTGCCAGCAGCTTAGCGGGGCAGGGTCTCAGCAATCAGCCCCAGCATTTT
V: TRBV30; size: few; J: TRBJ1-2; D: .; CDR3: CAWSPPVRGYTF; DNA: TGTGCCTGGAGTCCGCCGGTCAGGGGCTACACCTTC
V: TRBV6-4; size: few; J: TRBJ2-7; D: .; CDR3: CASSDNETGTVPYEQYF; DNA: TGTGCCAGCAGTGACAATGAGACCGGGACTGTGCCCTACGAGCAGTACTTC
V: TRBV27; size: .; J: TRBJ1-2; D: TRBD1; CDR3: CASSTGQTYGYTF; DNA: TGTGCCAGCAGTACGGGACAGACATATGGCTACACCTTC
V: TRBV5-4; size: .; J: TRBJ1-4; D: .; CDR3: CASSLVGSSQKTNEKLFF; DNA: TGTGCCAGCAGCTTGGTGGGCAGCTCGCAAAAGACTAATGAAAAACTGTTTTTT
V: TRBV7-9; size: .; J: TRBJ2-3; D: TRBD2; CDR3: CASSLGTSGARDTQYF; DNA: TGTGCCAGCAGCTTAGGGACTAGCGGCGCTCGGGATACGCAGTATTTT
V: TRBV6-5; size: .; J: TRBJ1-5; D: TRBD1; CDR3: CASSKTGKNQPQHF; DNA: TGTGCCAGCAGCAAGACAGGGAAAAATCAGCCCCAGCATTTT
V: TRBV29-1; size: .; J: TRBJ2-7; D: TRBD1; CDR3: CSVAWGDRGGEQYF; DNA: TGCAGCGTTGCCTGGGGGGACAGGGGAGGCGAGCAGTACTTC
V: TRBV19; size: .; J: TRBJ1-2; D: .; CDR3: CASLPRASHWGYTF; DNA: TGTGCCAGTCTCCCGAGGGCCTCCCACTGGGGCTACACCTTC
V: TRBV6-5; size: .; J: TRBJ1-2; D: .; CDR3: CASSYLQDKSGYTF; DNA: TGTGCCAGCAGTTACTTACAGGATAAGAGCGGCTACACCTTC
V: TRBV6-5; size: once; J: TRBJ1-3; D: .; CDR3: CASSITGLAGNTIYF; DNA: TGTGCCAGCAGTATAACAGGTCTGGCTGGAAACACCATATATTTT